This TCR beta chain was sequenced for a study of T cells in Graves' hyperthyroidism and ophthalmopathy. This CDR3 is built from 16 residues. The V gene's germline CDR1 is SGHTA and CDR2 FQGNSA. The V gene lost 2 bases and the J gene lost 5 bases, with 17 bases spanning the gap. Researchers barred patients who had uncontrolled infection, other autoimmune disease, pregnancy or lactation. Researchers amplified the TCR beta CDR3 regions from RNA transcripts. Carried out on the TCR CDR3, a first-round RT-PCR used the HTBI primer set. In TCRdb, the multiplex PCR reads were re-called with MiXCR into one record per CDR3 protein. The sample carries some 300,000 distinct CDR3 sequences, around 17% recorded once.

The TCR sequence derives from a man aged 25-40 years with Graves' hyperthyroidism. The sequenced sample consisted of blood. This chain connects TRBV7-2 to TRBJ2-3, with D tentatively TRBD1 or TRBD2 (5 bases each). The CDR3 DNA follows: TGTGCCAGCAGCTTACGAGTTGGGGGAGATGGAGATACGCAGTATTTT. Translated: CASSLRVGGDGDTQYF.